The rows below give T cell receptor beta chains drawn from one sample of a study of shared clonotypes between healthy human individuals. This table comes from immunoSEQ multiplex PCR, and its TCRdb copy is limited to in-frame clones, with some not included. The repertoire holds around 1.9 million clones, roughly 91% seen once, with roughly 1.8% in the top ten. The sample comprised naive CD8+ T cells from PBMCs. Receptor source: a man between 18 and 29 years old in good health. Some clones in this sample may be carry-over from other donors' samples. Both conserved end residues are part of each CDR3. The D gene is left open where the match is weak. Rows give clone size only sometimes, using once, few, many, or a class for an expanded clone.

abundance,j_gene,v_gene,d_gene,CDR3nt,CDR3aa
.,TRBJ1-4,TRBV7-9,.,TGTGCCAGCAGCTTAGGGCCAGAGATTCGGGAAAAACTGTTTTTT,CASSLGPEIREKLFF
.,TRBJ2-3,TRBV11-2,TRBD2,TGTGCCAGCAGCTTACCTCGAACTAGCGAAAGCACAGATACGCAGTATTTT,CASSLPRTSESTDTQYF
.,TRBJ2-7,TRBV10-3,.,TGTGCCATCAGGGGTCCGGCGAAGGGATTCGAGCAGTACTTC,CAIRGPAKGFEQYF
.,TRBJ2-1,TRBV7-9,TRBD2,TGTGCCAGCAGCCGACTAGCGGAGGGTTCCTACAATGAGCAGTTCTTC,CASSRLAEGSYNEQFF
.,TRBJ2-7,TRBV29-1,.,TGCAGCGTTTCTTCAGGCCCATACGAGCAGTACTTC,CSVSSGPYEQYF
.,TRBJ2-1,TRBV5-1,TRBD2,TGCGCCAGCAGAAAAGCCGGGAGGGCCAGGAATGAGCAGTTCTTC,CASRKAGRARNEQFF
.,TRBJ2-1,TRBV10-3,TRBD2,TGTGCCACCAGCCCCCAAAGGGGCGGGAGTAAGGATGAGCAGTTCTTC,CATSPQRGGSKDEQFF
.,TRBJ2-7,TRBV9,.,TGTGCCAGCAGCGGCGGGACCCGAGCCACAATCGAGCAGTACTTC,CASSGGTRATIEQYF
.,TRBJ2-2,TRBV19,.,TGTGCCAGTAGTATAGTCGCCAGGGGATCCACCGGGGAGCTGTTTTTT,CASSIVARGSTGELFF
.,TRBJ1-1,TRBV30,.,TGTGCCTGGAGTGAGGTTATAACAGTAAATGCGAACACTGAAGCTTTCTTT,CAWSEVITVNANTEAFF
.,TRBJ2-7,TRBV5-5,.,TGTGCCAGCAACGACCAGGGGCGCACTACGAGGGAGCAGTACTTC,CASNDQGRTTREQYF
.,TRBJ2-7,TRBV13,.,TGTGCCAGCAGCTTCTGGACGGGGTCCTACGAGCAGTACTTC,CASSFWTGSYEQYF
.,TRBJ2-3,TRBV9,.,TGTGCCAGCAGCGGTGGGGGCCGCCAAGATACGCAGTATTTT,CASSGGGRQDTQYF
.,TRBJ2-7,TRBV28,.,TGTGCCAGCAGTTTTATGGAGGCCTACGAGCAGTACTTC,CASSFMEAYEQYF
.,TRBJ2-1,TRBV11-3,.,TGTGCCAGCAGCTTAGTGTACAATGAGCAGTTCTTC,CASSLVYNEQFF
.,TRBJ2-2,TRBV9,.,TGTGCCAGCAGCGTAGGAGCAGGGTGGGGGGAGCTGTTTTTT,CASSVGAGWGELFF
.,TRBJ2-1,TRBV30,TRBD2,TGTGCCTGTTCCCCAAGGGGACTAGGGTGGGACAATGAGCAGTTCTTC,CACSPRGLGWDNEQFF
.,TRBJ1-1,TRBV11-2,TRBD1,TGTGCCAGCAGCTTCCACAGGGGGAACACTGAAGCTTTCTTT,CASSFHRGNTEAFF
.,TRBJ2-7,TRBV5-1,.,TGCGCCAGCAGCTTGGGGGGGATCTCTTACGAGCAGTACTTC,CASSLGGISYEQYF
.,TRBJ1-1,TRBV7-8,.,TGTGCCAGCAGCTCTAATGCCGCAGGGGACGCGCCTGAAGCTTTCTTT,CASSSNAAGDAPEAFF
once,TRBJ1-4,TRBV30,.,TGTGCCTGGAGCCTCAGAGGCCAGGGGTTCGAAAAACTGTTTTTT,CAWSLRGQGFEKLFF
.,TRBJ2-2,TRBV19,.,TGTGCCAGTAGGCACGGGCCCTCCGGGGAGCTGTTTTTT,CASRHGPSGELFF
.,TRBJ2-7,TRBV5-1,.,TGCGCCAGCAGCTTGGCACCCCCTTACGAGCAGTACTTC,CASSLAPPYEQYF
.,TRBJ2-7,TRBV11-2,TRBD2,TGTGCCAGCAGCTTATTTCTAGCGGTCTACGAGCAGTACTTC,CASSLFLAVYEQYF
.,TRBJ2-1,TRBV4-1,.,TGCGCCAGCAGCCTCCATTTTTCCGGGGCCGGCGATGAGCAGTTCTTC,CASSLHFSGAGDEQFF
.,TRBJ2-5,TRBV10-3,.,TGTGCCACCCAAGGGGGACGTCAGGAAGAGACCCAGTACTTC,CATQGGRQEETQYF
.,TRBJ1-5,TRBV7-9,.,TGTGCCAGCAGCTTCGGTGAGCGTCAGCCCCAGCATTTT,CASSFGERQPQHF
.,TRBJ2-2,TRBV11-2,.,TGTGCCAGCAGCCAATCCCTCAAGATAGCGGAACCGAACACCGGGGAGCTGTTTTTT,CASSQSLKIAEPNTGELFF
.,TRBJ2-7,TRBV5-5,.,TGTGCCAGCAGCACCTCAGGGTACGAGCAGTACTTC,CASSTSGYEQYF
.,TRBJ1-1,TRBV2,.,TGTGCCAGCAAACAGGAGGCAGCCTTGAACACTGAAGCTTTCTTT,CASKQEAALNTEAFF
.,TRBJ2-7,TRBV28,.,TGTGCCAGCAGCGGGGATGGCTACAATAATCCCTACGAGCAGTACTTC,CASSGDGYNNPYEQYF
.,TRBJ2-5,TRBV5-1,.,TGCGCCAGCAGGGACACTCAAGAGACCCAGTACTTC,CASRDTQETQYF
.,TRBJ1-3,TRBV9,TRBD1,TGTGCCAGCAGCGGGACAGGGAAGGGAAACACCATATATTTT,CASSGTGKGNTIYF
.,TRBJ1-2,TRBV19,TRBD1,TGTGCCAGTAGTATAATCACCCGGACAGGGACTCGCTATGGCTACACCTTC,CASSIITRTGTRYGYTF
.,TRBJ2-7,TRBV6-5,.,TGTGCCAGCAGTTATGACGGCCCCTACGAGCAGTACTTC,CASSYDGPYEQYF
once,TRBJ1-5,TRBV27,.,TGTGCCAGCAGACAGGGCAAAAATAGCAATCAGCCCCAGCATTTT,CASRQGKNSNQPQHF
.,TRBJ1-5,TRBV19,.,TGTGCCAGTAGTGAGACAGGTTATCAGCCCCAGCATTTT,CASSETGYQPQHF
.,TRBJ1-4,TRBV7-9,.,TGTGCCAGCAGCTTAGCGGGAGAGTTAACTAATGAAAAACTGTTTTTT,CASSLAGELTNEKLFF
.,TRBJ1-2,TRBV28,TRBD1,TGTGCCAGCAGTTTACGGGGGAGGGGGCCAGGGTATGGCTACACCTTC,CASSLRGRGPGYGYTF
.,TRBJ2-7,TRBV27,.,TGTGCCAGCAGTTTATCCCTAGGGAACTCCTACGAGCAGTACTTC,CASSLSLGNSYEQYF